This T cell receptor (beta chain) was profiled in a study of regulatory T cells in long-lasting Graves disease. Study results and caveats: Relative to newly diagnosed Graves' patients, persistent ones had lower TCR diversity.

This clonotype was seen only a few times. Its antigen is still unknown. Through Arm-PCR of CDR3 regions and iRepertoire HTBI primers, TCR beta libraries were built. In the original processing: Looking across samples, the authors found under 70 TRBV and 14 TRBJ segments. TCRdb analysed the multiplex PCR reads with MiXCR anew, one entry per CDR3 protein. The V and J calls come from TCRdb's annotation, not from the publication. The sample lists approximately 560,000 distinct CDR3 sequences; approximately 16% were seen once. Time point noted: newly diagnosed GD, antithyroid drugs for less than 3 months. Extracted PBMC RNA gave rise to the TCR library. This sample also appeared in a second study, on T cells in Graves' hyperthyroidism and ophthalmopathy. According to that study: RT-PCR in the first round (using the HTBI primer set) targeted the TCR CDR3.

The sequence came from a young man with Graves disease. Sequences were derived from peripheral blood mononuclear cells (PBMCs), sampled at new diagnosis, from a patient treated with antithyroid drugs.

CDR3 loop: CASSMSAYTDTQYF. DNA for the CDR3: TGTGCCAGTAGTATGAGCGCCTACACAGATACGCAGTATTTT. J is TRBJ2-3 and V is TRBV19; D remains unclear. The V and J ends lost 3 bases and 2 bases respectively, with 9 bases between them. Germline-derived CDR1 and CDR2 are LNHDA and SQIVND (reference sequence). The CDR3 contains 14 residues.